Here is one T cell receptor beta chain with its context. These data are taken from a study of control samples from healthy donors and cancer patients. Produced via immunoSEQ multiplex PCR; TCRdb's table is partial and in-frame only. The sample contains about 120,000 clones, 80% to 90% of which appear only once. Germline V CDR1 and CDR2: SEHNR, FQNEAQ (reference sequence). Deletions cut 1 base from V and 7 bases from J, with 11 bases between. CDR3 length: 13 residues. The J gene is TRBJ2-7, the V gene TRBV7-9; no definite D call. The sequence was collected from a woman between 50 and 59 years old with colorectal cancer. Sequencing was performed on PBMCs. The CDR3 is CASSLGRSWEQYF. CDR3 bases: TGTGCCAGCAGCTTAGGTCGGTCCTGGGAGCAGTACTTC.